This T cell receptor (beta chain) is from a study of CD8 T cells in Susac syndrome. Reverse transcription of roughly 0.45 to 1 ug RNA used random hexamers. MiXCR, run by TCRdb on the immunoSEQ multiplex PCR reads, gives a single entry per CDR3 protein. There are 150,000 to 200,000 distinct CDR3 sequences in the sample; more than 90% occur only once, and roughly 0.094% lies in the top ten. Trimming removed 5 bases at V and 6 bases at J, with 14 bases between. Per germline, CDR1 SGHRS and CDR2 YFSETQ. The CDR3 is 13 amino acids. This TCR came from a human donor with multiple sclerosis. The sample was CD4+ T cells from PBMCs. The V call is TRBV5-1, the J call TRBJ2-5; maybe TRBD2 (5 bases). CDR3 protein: CASRPSGGQTQYF. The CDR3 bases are TGCGCCAGCAGGCCCAGCGGCGGGCAGACCCAGTACTTC.